This T cell receptor beta chain originates from a study of T cell clonality in common variable immunodeficiency. TCRdb's copy holds only in-frame clones and misses some; the assay was immunoSEQ multiplex PCR. The repertoire yields 35,000 to 55,000 clones, none seen only once; the top ten contain about 0.68%. The table lists this clone with many counts. The receptor was isolated from a person between 18 and 70 years old in good health. The sample consisted of peripheral blood mononuclear cells.

The CDR3 region is CASSPLAGTVPNYGYTF. CDR3 DNA (partial): TGTGCCAGCTCACCACTGGCGGGGACCGTTCCTAACTATGGC. V usage is TRBV18 and J usage is TRBJ1-2, with D maybe TRBD1 (5 bases). The missing CDR3 end, 3 residues past where the read stops, is filled in from the germline J gene. Deletions cut 1 base from V and 0 bases from J, with 15 bases between. CDR1 is KGHSH and CDR2 is LQKENI in the germline V gene. The CDR3 runs to 17 residues.